The 31 T cell receptor beta chains listed next were all sequenced from one sample in a study of blood T cell repertoires in COVID-19. Repertoires were generated with immunoSEQ multiplex PCR, while TCRdb's copy carries only in-frame clones and drops some. The profile shows 55,000 to 70,000 clones, roughly 86% of them singletons. The specimen sequenced was peripheral blood. Every receptor here comes from a man between 60 and 75 years old with acute or convalescent COVID-19.

The chain couples TRBV29-1 to TRBJ2-2, with TRBD2 identical over 10 bases. From germline, CDR1 is SQVTM and CDR2 ANQGSEA. The CDR3 sequence is 17 residues long. V was clipped by 0 bases and J by 7 bases; unmatched bases: 11. The DNA of the CDR3 is TGCAGCGTTGAAGATCACGGGACTAGCGTCAGCGACGGGGAGCTGTTTTTT. It is translated as CSVEDHGTSVSDGELFF.

The chain joins TRBV5-1 to TRBJ1-2; 7 nucleotides align to TRBD1. In germline, CDR1 is SGHRS, CDR2 YFSETQ. Germline trimming cut 4 bases from V and 6 bases from J; bases unmatched to any gene: 6. The CDR3 totals 13 residues. The chain's CDR3 is CASSQTGADGYTF. In DNA form, the CDR3 reads TGCGCCAGCAGCCAAACAGGGGCCGATGGCTACACCTTC. Looking up the rest from reference TRBV5-1 and TRBJ1-2 gives the full variable domain: KAGVTQTPRYLIKTRGQQVTLSCSPISGHRSVSWYQQTPGQGLQFLFEYFSETQRNKGNFPGRFSGRQFSNSRSEMNVSTLELGDSALYLCASSQTGADGYTFGSGTRLTVV.

The chain employs TRBV19 and TRBJ2-1; 12 bases are a match to TRBD1. The CDR3 runs to 15 residues. CDR1 is LNHDA, CDR2 SQIVND, per germline (reference sequence). J lost 8 bases, V lost 4 bases, and 6 bases had no gene match. In DNA form, the CDR3 reads TGTGCCAGTAGTACCGGGACAGGGGGCTTTGATGAGCAGTTCTTC. Residues: CASSTGTGGFDEQFF. Using reference TRBV19 and TRBJ2-1 for the parts outside the CDR3, the full variable domain is DGGITQSPKYLFRKEGQNVTLSCEQNLNHDAMYWYRQDPGQGLRLIYYSQIVNDFQKGDIAEGYSVSREKKESFPLTVTSAQKNPTAFYLCASSTGTGGFDEQFFGPGTRLTVL.

The chain joins TRBV6-2 or TRBV6-3 to TRBJ2-5, with D perhaps TRBD2 (5 bases). Per the germline V gene, CDR1 is MNHEY and CDR2 is SVGEGT. Trimming took off 2 bases at V and 7 bases at J, with 5 bases between the two ends. This CDR3 comprises 11 residues. The CDR3 loop is CASSYGGTQYF. In DNA, the CDR3 is TGTGCCAGCAGTTACGGAGGGACCCAGTACTTC.

The chain combines TRBV19 with TRBJ2-1; D might be TRBD2 (6 bases). The length of the CDR3 is 13 residues. V was shortened by 3 bases and J by 7 bases, with 10 bases between the two germline ends. The V gene's germline CDR1 is LNHDA and CDR2 SQIVND (reference sequence). The CDR3 nucleotides read TGTGCCAGTAGTATCGGGGGAGTGAATGAGCAGTTCTTC. This gives the protein CASSIGGVNEQFF.

CDR3 nucleotide sequence: TGTGCCAGCAGTAGTCAGGGGGCTTCCTACAATGAGCAGTTCTTC. Protein sequence: CASSSQGASYNEQFF. The V and J genes are TRBV25-1 and TRBJ2-1; TRBD1 agrees at 8 bases. V shed 5 bases, J shed 1 base, and the junction held 4 bases outside the gene matches. The CDR3 spans 15 residues. Germline V gene data show CDR1 as MGHDK and CDR2 as SYGVNS.

The chain couples TRBV7-2 to TRBJ2-3; 11 bases are shared with TRBD2. In germline, CDR1 is SGHTA, CDR2 FQGNSA. The CDR3 has 17 residues. V lost 1 base and J lost 3; bases outside the gene matches: 6. The CDR3 loop reads CASSLVASGGWTDTQYF. CDR3 sequence (DNA): TGTGCCAGCAGCTTAGTCGCTAGCGGGGGGTGGACAGATACGCAGTATTTT.

This clone was seen more than once but under ten times. The rearrangement joins TRBV5-5 to TRBJ2-1; 8 bases align to TRBD2. Germline V lookup: CDR1 SGHKS, CDR2 YYEKEE (reference sequence). This CDR3 has 16 amino acids. The junction had 4 bases not matched to a gene; V was cut back by 0 bases and J by 2 bases. CDR3 region: CASSLEFGGAYNEQFF. In nucleotides, the CDR3 is TGTGCCAGCAGCTTGGAATTCGGGGGGGCCTACAATGAGCAGTTCTTC. Full variable domain (outside the CDR3, taken from reference TRBV5-5 and TRBJ2-1): DAGVTQSPTHLIKTRGQQVTLRCSPISGHKSVSWYQQVLGQGPQFIFQYYEKEERGRGNFPDRFSARQFPNYSSELNVNALLLGDSALYLCASSLEFGGAYNEQFFGPGTRLTVL.

The J gene is TRBJ2-7, the V gene TRBV30, with TRBD2 matching 8 bases. J lost 1 base, V lost 1 base, and 21 bases had no gene match. CDR1 is GTSNPN and CDR2 is SVGIG in the germline V gene (reference sequence). The CDR3 is 20 residues long. CDR3 region: CAWSADELTSGGQISYEQYF. CDR3 nucleotides: TGTGCCTGGAGTGCAGATGAGCTCACCTCGGGGGGGCAAATATCCTACGAGCAGTACTTC.

The J gene is TRBJ1-2, the V gene TRBV9, with D possibly being TRBD1 (6 bases). CDR3 length: 16 amino acids. Deletions cut 3 bases from V and 3 bases from J, with 18 bases between. CDR1 is SGDLS and CDR2 is YYNGEE in the germline V gene. The CDR3, as DNA: TGTGCCAGCAGCGCGAACTGGCGGGGGCGCGACTATGGCTACACCTTC. Translating it yields CASSANWRGRDYGYTF.

This chain joins TRBV28 and TRBJ1-2; no definite D call. Germline CDR1 is MDHEN and CDR2 is SYDVKM. Trimming removed 8 bases from V and 4 bases from J, with 17 bases in between. This CDR3 is built from 14 residues. CDR3 DNA sequence: TGTGCCAGCTCCAAAGCGACCGGTTCCTATGGCTACACCTTC. Its translation: CASSKATGSYGYTF.

Only one count was recorded for this clone. The rearrangement links TRBV9 to TRBJ1-2, with 9 bases fitting TRBD1. The length of the CDR3 is 16 residues. J was trimmed by 5 bases and V by 0 bases; bases with no gene match: 8. Germline assignment: CDR1 SGDLS and CDR2 YYNGEE. This CDR3 reads CASSVGRTGDGYGYTF. CDR3 coding DNA: TGTGCCAGCAGCGTAGGGAGGACAGGGGACGGGTATGGCTACACCTTC.

This sequence joins TRBV6-2 or TRBV6-3 and TRBJ1-1; 7 bases are shared with TRBD1. Unmatched junction bases numbered 8, after V lost 5 bases and J lost 11 bases. Germline V CDR1 and CDR2: MNHEY, SVGEGT. The CDR3 length is 12 residues. The CDR3 DNA reads as TGTGCCAGCAGTACAGGGGCACGGCGGGCTTTCTTT. It codes for CASSTGARRAFF.

This sequence joins TRBV6-5 and TRBJ1-1; D unclear. In germline, CDR1 is MNHEY, CDR2 SVGAGI. Trimming pared 2 bases from V and 0 bases from J, leaving 7 bases between. This CDR3 comprises 14 residues. The CDR3 DNA is TGTGCCAGCAGTTACACCGAGGTGAACACTGAAGCTTTCTTT. Translation: CASSYTEVNTEAFF.

The gene calls are TRBV10-3 and TRBJ1-1, with TRBD1 as a possible D gene (5 bases). Germline loops: CDR1 ENHRY, CDR2 SYGVKD. The CDR3 contains 17 residues. Trimming stripped 3 bases from V and 3 bases from J, with 20 bases between. The CDR3 region has the DNA TGTGCCATCAGTGAAGTAGGGTGGGGCTTGTCGGACACTGAAGCTTTCTTT. It yields the protein CAISEVGWGLSDTEAFF.

This clone was recorded only once. This chain's CDR3 is CASSYLPRDRGKNEQYF. CDR3 bases: TGCGCCAGCAGTTACCTACCGCGAGACAGGGGGAAGAACGAGCAGTACTTC. V and J are TRBV5-1 and TRBJ2-7; 9 bases match TRBD1. Germline V gene data show CDR1 as SGHRS and CDR2 as YFSETQ. After removal of 5 bases from V and 5 bases from J, the junction contained 17 bases not matched to a gene. This CDR3 region has 17 residues.

The V gene is TRBV5-6, the J gene TRBJ1-1; 9 nucleotides agree with TRBD1. The CDR3 is made up of 15 amino acids. Germline V gene data show CDR1 as SGHDT and CDR2 as YYEEEE. V was clipped by 2 bases and J by 4 bases; unmatched bases: 6. CDR3 nucleotide sequence: TGTGCCAGCAGCTTCGGACAGGGGAGGGGCACTGAAGCTTTCTTT. It translates to CASSFGQGRGTEAFF. Full variable domain (missing parts from reference TRBV5-6 and TRBJ1-1): DAGVTQSPTHLIKTRGQQVTLRCSPKSGHDTVSWYQQALGQGPQFIFQYYEEEERQRGNFPDRFSGHQFPNYSSELNVNALLLGDSALYLCASSFGQGRGTEAFFGQGTRLTVV.

The gene calls are TRBV19 and TRBJ1-3; 10 positions agree with TRBD1. After removal of 5 bases from V and 0 bases from J, the junction contained 4 bases not matched to a gene. The CDR3 has 16 residues. From germline, CDR1 is LNHDA and CDR2 SQIVND (reference sequence). DNA of the CDR3: TGTGCCAGTAGTTTTGACAGGGGGCTCTCTGGAAACACCATATATTTT. Protein sequence: CASSFDRGLSGNTIYF.

This clone was observed a single time. The rearrangement uses TRBV4-3 and TRBJ1-2; TRBD1 aligns across 7 bases. With V trimmed by 0 bases and J by 3 bases, 13 bases remained unmatched. This CDR3 is 18 amino acids long. Germline V gene lookup returns CDR1 LGHNA and CDR2 YSLEER. DNA for the CDR3: TGCGCCAGCAGCCAAGAATTGTCGACCGCAGGGGGTCACTATGGCTACACCTTC. Translation gives CASSQELSTAGGHYGYTF.

The gene calls are TRBV14 and TRBJ2-7, with 7 nucleotides matching TRBD1. The CDR3 sequence is 15 residues long. Germline-derived CDR1 and CDR2 are SGHDN and FVKESK. Unmatched junction bases numbered 8, after V lost 4 bases and J lost 2 bases. CDR3 residues: CASSRGEGTAYEQYF. The CDR3 region has the DNA TGTGCCAGCAGCCGCGGCGAGGGGACAGCCTACGAGCAGTACTTC.

This clone was seen only once. V and J are TRBV12-3 or TRBV12-4 and TRBJ1-6; no reliable D call. This CDR3 has 13 amino acids. The V end lost 3 bases, the J end lost 8 bases, and 8 bases lay between the germline ends. The CDR3 reads CASSFRRDSPLHF. The CDR3 DNA reads as TGTGCCAGCAGTTTTCGGAGAGATTCACCCCTCCACTTT.

This chain links TRBV7-7 with TRBJ1-5; D might be TRBD1 (5 bases). V dropped 3 bases and J dropped 4 bases, with 16 bases sitting between them. CDR1 is SSHAT, CDR2 FNYEAQ, per germline (reference sequence). This CDR3 is 16 amino acids long. The CDR3 DNA is TGTGCCAGCAGCTTGAATTTACGGCAGGGAAATCAGCCCCAGCATTTT. This encodes CASSLNLRQGNQPQHF.

The chain uses TRBV3-1 (or the pseudogene TRBV3-2) and TRBJ2-1; the match to TRBD2 covers 10 bases. This CDR3 spans 13 amino acids. CDR1 and CDR2 (germline): LGHDT, YNNKEL (reference sequence). V lost 4 bases, J lost 11 bases, and 5 bases stayed unmatched. The CDR3 DNA sequence: TGTGCCAGCAGCCGAGGACTAGCGGACCAGCAGTTCTTC. This encodes CASSRGLADQQFF.

J is TRBJ1-3 and V is TRBV6-2 or TRBV6-3; D gene ambiguous. V dropped 5 bases and J dropped 0 bases, with 14 bases sitting between them. The CDR3 runs 16 residues. Per the germline V gene, CDR1 is MNHEY and CDR2 is SVGEGT. CDR3 DNA sequence: TGTGCCAGCAGTACTTTTCCAGGCCTCTCTGGAAACACCATATATTTT. It yields the protein CASSTFPGLSGNTIYF.

The chain couples TRBV5-1 to TRBJ1-1; 7 nucleotides match TRBD1. V lost 4 bases to trimming and J lost 10 bases; unmatched junction nucleotides: 10. The length of the CDR3 is 13 residues. The V gene's germline CDR1 is SGHRS and CDR2 YFSETQ. The CDR3: CASSEGQAGGAFF. The CDR3 coding sequence is TGCGCCAGCAGCGAAGGACAGGCGGGCGGAGCTTTCTTT.

This clone has just a few counts. This chain uses TRBV5-1 with TRBJ1-2, with TRBD1 as a possible D gene (5 bases). The V and J ends lost 0 bases and 5 bases respectively, with 11 bases between them. Germline CDR1 is SGHRS and CDR2 is YFSETQ. The CDR3 extends over 14 amino acids. The CDR3 is CASSLAATDYGYTF. The CDR3 coding sequence is TGCGCCAGCAGCTTGGCGGCGACAGATTATGGCTACACCTTC.

V usage is TRBV10-2 and J usage is TRBJ2-7; D is possibly TRBD2 (7 bases). The CDR3 runs to 15 residues. The V end was cut by 3 bases, the J end by 0 bases, with 12 bases between. Germline V gene data show CDR1 as WSHSY and CDR2 as SAAADI. CDR3 region: CASSDAGASSYEQYF. The CDR3 DNA follows: TGCGCCAGCAGTGACGCGGGGGCCAGCTCCTACGAGCAGTACTTC.

The chain carries TRBV19 and TRBJ2-3, with D uncertain. Germline CDR1 reads LNHDA; CDR2 reads SQIVND (reference sequence). The CDR3 is 11 residues long. Trimming took off 5 bases at V and 3 bases at J, with 3 bases between the two ends. The CDR3 is CASSYTDTQYF. The CDR3 DNA is TGTGCCAGTAGTTATACAGATACGCAGTATTTT. The variable domain in full, with the rest retrieved from reference TRBV19 and TRBJ2-3, is DGGITQSPKYLFRKEGQNVTLSCEQNLNHDAMYWYRQDPGQGLRLIYYSQIVNDFQKGDIAEGYSVSREKKESFPLTVTSAQKNPTAFYLCASSYTDTQYFGPGTRLTVL.

The chain links TRBV6-2 or TRBV6-3 to TRBJ2-5; D unclear. Germline values: CDR1 MNHEY, CDR2 SVGEGT. Trimming stripped 4 bases from V and 5 bases from J, with 11 bases between. The CDR3 sequence is 13 residues long. The DNA for the CDR3 is TGTGCCAGCAGTTCTACCGGTTTCGAGACCCAGTACTTC. It codes for CASSSTGFETQYF.

V usage is TRBV7-9 and J usage is TRBJ1-1, with D possibly TRBD1 on 5 matching bases. Trimming cost V 5 bases and J 0 bases, with 22 bases left between them. The CDR3 has 18 amino acids. Germline V CDR1 and CDR2: SEHNR, FQNEAQ (reference sequence). CDR3 sequence: CASSPRRGSGMLNTEAFF. CDR3 nucleotides: TGTGCCAGCAGCCCCCGGAGGGGCTCAGGGATGTTGAACACTGAAGCTTTCTTT.

The chain carries TRBV6-5 and TRBJ1-1; D gene ambiguous. Germline V gene data show CDR1 as MNHEY and CDR2 as SVGAGI. V lost 6 bases to trimming and J lost 1 base, with 12 bases between them. CDR3 length: 14 residues. CDR3 amino acids: CASSRREKNTEAFF. The DNA of the CDR3 is TGTGCCAGCAGCAGACGGGAGAAGAACACTGAAGCTTTCTTT.